These 26 T cell receptor beta chains share one sample of origin, sequenced in a study of blood T cell repertoires in COVID-19. The method was immunoSEQ multiplex PCR; TCRdb's version includes in-frame clones alone and lacks a portion of them. The sample gives 210,000 or so clones, approximately 90% of which show up once; under 1.5% is in the top ten. The sequencing sample was made of peripheral blood. The receptors were sampled from a man between 25 and 39 years old with acute or convalescent COVID-19.

V is TRBV18 and J is TRBJ1-3; TRBD1 matches at 8 bases. After removal of 4 bases from V and 0 bases from J, the junction contained 5 bases not matched to a gene. Germline V gene lookup returns CDR1 KGHSH and CDR2 LQKENI. There are 16 residues in the CDR3. In nucleotides, the CDR3 is TGTGCCAGCTCACTAGGGACAGGCGGCTCTGGAAACACCATATATTTT. It specifies CASSLGTGGSGNTIYF.

This rearrangement joins TRBV6-1 to TRBJ2-7; possibly TRBD2 for D (7 bases). Between the trimmed V and J ends, which lost 1 base and 6 bases, there was a span of 19 bases. The CDR3 is 16 residues long. The germline V gene encodes CDR1 MNHNS and CDR2 SASEGT. The CDR3 sequence is CASSEEGGGRRSEQYF. The CDR3 DNA follows: TGTGCCAGCAGTGAAGAAGGCGGGGGCCGGCGTTCCGAGCAGTACTTC.

The rearrangement joins TRBV19 to TRBJ1-6; 7 nucleotides agree with TRBD1. Unmatched junction bases numbered 10, after V lost 3 bases and J lost 8 bases. This CDR3 has 16 amino acids. CDR1 and CDR2 (germline): LNHDA, SQIVND (reference sequence). The CDR3 loop is CASSMVGGGSDSPLHF. The CDR3 nucleotides read TGTGCCAGTAGTATGGTCGGAGGGGGCAGCGATTCACCCCTCCACTTT. Using reference TRBV19 and TRBJ1-6 for the parts outside the CDR3, the full variable domain is DGGITQSPKYLFRKEGQNVTLSCEQNLNHDAMYWYRQDPGQGLRLIYYSQIVNDFQKGDIAEGYSVSREKKESFPLTVTSAQKNPTAFYLCASSMVGGGSDSPLHFGNGTRLTVT.

This chain joins TRBV9 and TRBJ2-3; 9 bases are shared with TRBD1. Trimming removed 3 bases from V and 6 bases from J; junction bases left unmatched: 11. This CDR3 is 16 amino acids long. CDR1 SGDLS and CDR2 YYNGEE come from the germline V gene. The CDR3 region has the DNA TGTGCCAGCAGCGCGACACCGGGACAGGGAGGGGATACGCAGTATTTT. It specifies CASSATPGQGGDTQYF.

This rearrangement joins TRBV5-1 to TRBJ1-2; D not resolved. V was cut by 4 bases and J by 2 bases, with 9 bases left in between. The CDR3 sequence is 13 residues long. The germline V gene encodes CDR1 SGHRS and CDR2 YFSETQ. DNA of the CDR3: TGCGCCAGCAGCGCCACTGCCAACTATGGCTACACCTTC. Translated: CASSATANYGYTF.

The chain is built from TRBV27 and TRBJ1-5; TRBD1 is a possible D gene (5 bases). Trimming stripped 6 bases from V and 6 bases from J, with 9 bases between. Germline assignment: CDR1 MNHEY and CDR2 SMNVEV (reference sequence). The CDR3 is made up of 12 amino acids. CDR3 sequence reads: CASSPGGQPQHF. CDR3 in DNA: TGTGCCAGCAGCCCCGGGGGTCAGCCCCAGCATTTT.

This chain links TRBV27 with TRBJ1-5; D not resolved. V shed 4 bases and J shed 5 bases, with 15 bases lying between them. This CDR3 comprises 15 residues. The germline gives CDR1 MNHEY, CDR2 SMNVEV (reference sequence). CDR3 nucleotide sequence: TGTGCCAGCAGTTCCTACACAAGGAGCGATCAGCCCCAGCATTTT. Translation gives CASSSYTRSDQPQHF.

The chain is built from TRBV5-1 and TRBJ1-1; D unclear. The CDR3 runs 15 residues. Between the trimmed V and J ends, which lost 2 bases and 1 base, there was a span of 12 bases. CDR1 SGHRS and CDR2 YFSETQ come from the germline V gene. The CDR3 DNA sequence: TGCGCCAGCAGCTTAGGGAGGCAGTGGAACACTGAAGCTTTCTTT. Translating it yields CASSLGRQWNTEAFF.

This clone was found many times. The chain couples TRBV6-6 to TRBJ2-3, with a possible D match to TRBD1 (5 bases). Germline V gene data show CDR1 as MNHNY and CDR2 as SVGAGI (reference sequence). The CDR3 has 15 amino acids. Trimming pared 2 bases from V and 2 bases from J, leaving 11 bases between. The DNA of the CDR3 is TGTGCCAGCAGTTACGGGGCCAGTATCACAGATACGCAGTATTTT. This gives the protein CASSYGASITDTQYF.

The chain has TRBV6-6 and TRBJ1-5; 8 bases map to TRBD1. The V gene end was trimmed by 6 bases and the J gene end by 5 bases; junction bases not matched to a gene: 12. In germline, CDR1 is MNHNY, CDR2 SVGAGI (reference sequence). The CDR3 length is 16 residues. The CDR3 reads CASRPGQGRSDQPQHF. The CDR3 nucleotides are TGTGCCAGCAGACCCGGACAGGGTAGAAGCGATCAGCCCCAGCATTTT.

V gene TRBV11-3 combines with J gene TRBJ2-4, with 7 nucleotides matching TRBD2. Germline CDR1 reads SGHNT; CDR2 reads YENEEA. CDR3 length equals 16 residues. V lost 2 bases, J lost 0 bases, and 4 bases stayed unmatched. The CDR3 bases are TGTGCCAGCAGCTTAAGCGGGGACCTAGCCAAAAACATTCAGTACTTC. As protein: CASSLSGDLAKNIQYF.

The chain links TRBV18 to TRBJ2-1; TRBD1 aligns across 8 bases. Germline V CDR1 and CDR2: KGHSH, LQKENI. The CDR3 contains 15 residues. V shed 6 bases and J 8 bases; nucleotides not matched to a gene: 12. DNA for the CDR3: TGTGCCAGCTCCCCCCTCGGGACAGGTACCCATGAGCAGTTCTTC. It specifies CASSPLGTGTHEQFF.

Only one count was recorded for this clone. The DNA for the CDR3 is TGTGCCAGCAGCCAAGGGAGAGGTCGGGAGGGCCAGTACTTC. It encodes CASSQGRGREGQYF. The chain is built from TRBV7-9 and TRBJ2-5, with 8 bases aligning to TRBD2. Germline CDR1 reads SEHNR; CDR2 reads FQNEAQ (reference sequence). The length of the CDR3 is 14 residues. With V trimmed by 5 bases and J by 10 bases, 12 bases remained unmatched.

The chain recombines TRBV18 with TRBJ2-1, with 13 positions matching TRBD2. This CDR3 region has 18 residues. CDR1 is KGHSH, CDR2 LQKENI, per germline. The V segment lost 3 bases and the J segment 1 base; nucleotides outside the gene matches: 6. The CDR3 here is CASSPGLAGDRSYNEQFF. CDR3 bases: TGTGCCAGCTCACCCGGACTAGCGGGAGATAGGTCCTACAATGAGCAGTTCTTC.

This clone was observed a handful of times. This chain connects TRBV29-1 to TRBJ2-7, with TRBD1 matching over 8 bases. J gave up 5 bases and V 3 bases, and 6 bases lay outside the gene matches. Germline V lookup: CDR1 SQVTM, CDR2 ANQGSEA. The CDR3 is made up of 13 amino acids. The CDR3, as DNA: TGCAGCGTTGATGTGGCAGGGGGCAACGAGCAGTACTTC. Protein product: CSVDVAGGNEQYF.

The gene calls are TRBV7-2 and TRBJ2-7; D may be TRBD1 (6 bases). Trimming cost V 4 bases and J 2 bases, with 9 bases left between them. The CDR3 extends over 13 amino acids. Germline lookup yields CDR1 SGHTA and CDR2 FQGNSA. DNA of the CDR3: TGTGCCAGCAGCTACCACAGGGCCTACGAGCAGTACTTC. Translating gives CASSYHRAYEQYF.

CDR3 nucleotides: TGTGCCAGCAGCCCTTCAACTGTGGACAGTCATAATTCACCCCTCCACTTT. This codes for CASSPSTVDSHNSPLHF. The rearrangement uses TRBV7-6 and TRBJ1-6, with D tentatively TRBD1 (6 bases). The germline CDR1 and CDR2 sequences are SGHVS and FNYEAQ. This CDR3 region has 17 residues. The ends were cut back, 5 bases at V and 5 bases at J, with 19 bases in the middle.

The chain is built from TRBV28 and TRBJ1-1; TRBD1 is a possible D gene (5 bases). The CDR3 length is 15 residues. V lost 2 bases, J lost 5 bases, and 15 bases lay in between. Looked up from germline, CDR1 is MDHEN and CDR2 is SYDVKM. The CDR3 reads CASSLGSPRGTEAFF. The CDR3 nucleotides read TGTGCCAGCAGTTTAGGCTCTCCAAGGGGTACTGAAGCTTTCTTT.

The V call is TRBV5-5, the J call TRBJ1-2; the D gene is possibly TRBD1 (5 bases). The CDR3 sequence is 16 residues long. Germline loops: CDR1 SGHKS, CDR2 YYEKEE (reference sequence). The V gene lost 4 bases and the J gene lost 4 bases, with 20 bases spanning the gap. The CDR3 is CASSTTHPPRVYGYTF. CDR3 DNA: TGTGCCAGCAGCACCACCCACCCCCCCAGGGTCTATGGCTACACCTTC.

The rearrangement uses TRBV9 and TRBJ2-1; 7 bases align to TRBD2. With 4 bases clipped from V and 5 bases from J, the junction kept 9 bases outside the gene matches. Germline CDR1 SGDLS, CDR2 YYNGEE. This CDR3 has 15 amino acids. The CDR3 sequence is CASSPGLTYNNEQFF. The CDR3 region has the DNA TGTGCCAGCAGCCCGGGACTAACCTACAACAATGAGCAGTTCTTC.

This chain joins TRBV11-3 and TRBJ2-2; D is uncertain. The germline V gene has CDR1 SGHNT and CDR2 YENEEA. The CDR3 spans 12 residues. Trimming removed 2 bases at V and 7 bases at J, with 5 bases between. The CDR3: CASSLSLGELFF. The CDR3 nucleotides read TGTGCCAGCAGCTTAAGCCTCGGGGAGCTGTTTTTT.

The chain has TRBV3-1 (or the pseudogene TRBV3-2) and TRBJ1-4, with 7 bases lining up with TRBD1. V was pared by 1 base and J by 11 bases, with 1 base of the junction left unmatched. Germline V gene lookup returns CDR1 LGHDT and CDR2 YNNKEL (reference sequence). This CDR3 has 12 amino acids. The CDR3 sequence: CASSQARGKLFF. In DNA, the CDR3 is TGTGCCAGCAGCCAAGCCAGGGGGAAACTGTTTTTT.

The chain links TRBV28 to TRBJ2-3; TRBD2 aligns across 8 bases. The CDR3 loop spans 16 amino acids. CDR1 is MDHEN, CDR2 SYDVKM, per germline. Trimming cost V 5 bases and J 2 bases; bases outside gene matches: 9. The CDR3 here is CASSNVGRGDTDTQYF. CDR3 nucleotides: TGTGCCAGCAGTAACGTCGGGAGGGGGGACACAGATACGCAGTATTTT.

The chain employs TRBV9 and TRBJ2-5, with 11 bases fitting TRBD2. Looked up from germline, CDR1 is SGDLS and CDR2 is YYNGEE. V shed 3 bases and J 5 bases; nucleotides not matched to a gene: 6. The CDR3 has 15 residues. The CDR3 loop is CASSATSGAAETQYF. The DNA for the CDR3 is TGTGCCAGCAGCGCGACTAGCGGGGCGGCGGAGACCCAGTACTTC. The variable domain in full, completed from reference TRBV9 and TRBJ2-5, reads DSGVTQTPKHLITATGQRVTLRCSPRSGDLSVYWYQQSLDQGLQFLIQYYNGEERAKGNILERFSAQQFPDLHSELNLSSLELGDSALYFCASSATSGAAETQYFGPGTRLLVL.

The V call is TRBV7-9, the J call TRBJ2-3; a possible D gene is TRBD2 (7 bases). This CDR3 region has 15 residues. Between the trimmed V and J ends, which lost 3 bases and 4 bases, there was a span of 14 bases. Per the germline V gene, CDR1 is SEHNR and CDR2 is FQNEAQ (reference sequence). The DNA of the CDR3 is TGTGCCAGCAGCTTCCGGGGGGCCGGCGCAGATACGCAGTATTTT. Protein: CASSFRGAGADTQYF.

The chain combines TRBV6-5 with TRBJ1-1; weak D call: TRBD1 (5 bases). The CDR3 has 14 amino acids. Trimming pared 7 bases from V and 0 bases from J, leaving 12 bases between. Germline loops: CDR1 MNHEY, CDR2 SVGAGI. The DNA for the CDR3 is TGTGCCAGCACAAGCCTAGGGGTGAACACTGAAGCTTTCTTT. This gives the protein CASTSLGVNTEAFF.